These 26 T cell receptor beta chains were all obtained from the same sample, sequenced in a study of OX40 agonist ivuxolimab in advanced cancers. Only in-frame clones appear in the TCRdb table, and some are missing; sequencing was by immunoSEQ multiplex PCR. The sample consists of some 48,000 clones, roughly 77% of them appearing once. The material sequenced was CD4+ or CD8+ T cells sorted from blood, taken in a trial of the OX40 agonist ivuxolimab. Receptors were obtained from an adult with an advanced solid tumor such as melanoma, head and neck, liver or kidney cancer.

This sequence joins TRBV7-2 and TRBJ1-5; the D is unclear. Trimming removed 1 base at V and 8 bases at J, with 12 bases between. The CDR3 is made up of 14 amino acids. Germline assignment: CDR1 SGHTA and CDR2 FQGNSA. The CDR3 reads CASSLDPGLKPQHF. The CDR3 region has the DNA TGTGCCAGCAGCTTAGATCCAGGATTGAAGCCCCAGCATTTT.

The chain uses TRBV10-3 and TRBJ1-2; a possible D gene is TRBD1 (5 bases). This CDR3 comprises 11 residues. V was cut by 10 bases and J by 4 bases, with 10 bases left in between. In germline, CDR1 is ENHRY, CDR2 SYGVKD. The CDR3 protein is CATSGFYGYTF. DNA for the CDR3: TGTGCCACCTCAGGGTTCTATGGCTACACCTTC.

The chain carries TRBV6-6 and TRBJ2-3; no firm D call. V was pared by 7 bases and J by 5 bases, with 13 bases between. CDR1 is MNHNY and CDR2 is SVGAGI in the germline V gene (reference sequence). The CDR3 consists of 13 residues. CDR3 protein: CASTKNMGDTQYF. The CDR3 coding sequence is TGTGCCAGCACGAAAAACATGGGAGATACGCAGTATTTT.

V usage is TRBV19 and J usage is TRBJ2-3, with 10 bases matching TRBD2. The CDR3 contains 16 residues. V dropped 6 bases and J dropped 5; count of bases not matched to a gene: 11. The germline CDR1 and CDR2 sequences are LNHDA and SQIVND (reference sequence). CDR3 in DNA: TGTGCCAGTAGCGAACTAGCGGGAAGGTCGTTAGATACGCAGTATTTT. It codes for CASSELAGRSLDTQYF.

This clone was found a few times. The rearrangement joins TRBV10-3 to TRBJ1-5, with D hard to call. With 0 bases removed from V and 6 bases from J, the gap between germline ends came to 18 bases. The germline V gene has CDR1 ENHRY and CDR2 SYGVKD. There are 17 residues in the CDR3. The CDR3 loop is CAISESFPLGRAQPQHF. In nucleotides, the CDR3 is TGTGCCATCAGTGAGTCATTTCCACTGGGAAGGGCTCAGCCCCAGCATTTT.

The chain joins TRBV30 to TRBJ2-1; TRBD1 aligns across 11 bases. Germline trimming cut 4 bases from V and 5 bases from J; bases unmatched to any gene: 7. CDR1 is GTSNPN and CDR2 is SVGIG in the germline V gene (reference sequence). The CDR3 loop spans 15 amino acids. The CDR3 bases are TGTGCCTGGATACGCGGGACAGGGGGTAACAATGAGCAGTTCTTC. This translates into CAWIRGTGGNNEQFF.

The V gene is TRBV10-2, the J gene TRBJ2-3, with D possibly TRBD2 on 6 matching bases. Trimming took 6 bases from V and 5 from J, leaving 15 bases between them. Germline V CDR1 and CDR2: WSHSY, SAAADI. The CDR3 totals 14 residues. CDR3 DNA sequence: TGCGCCAGCAGCCCACTAGCCCGGAAAGATACGCAGTATTTT. It codes for CASSPLARKDTQYF.

This sequence joins TRBV19 and TRBJ2-2; D tentatively reads TRBD1 or TRBD2 (5 bases each). V lost 6 bases and J lost 7, with 18 bases in between. This CDR3 has 15 amino acids. Germline V gene sequence: CDR1 LNHDA, CDR2 SQIVND (reference sequence). CDR3 DNA: TGTGCCAGTAGCCGGGGCAGGGCGCTCGGCGGGGAGCTGTTTTTT. It yields the protein CASSRGRALGGELFF.

This chain links TRBV5-1 with TRBJ1-1; perhaps TRBD1 as D (6 bases). The CDR3 is 13 residues long. With 3 bases removed from V and 5 bases from J, the gap between germline ends came to 11 bases. Germline V gene lookup returns CDR1 SGHRS and CDR2 YFSETQ. CDR3 sequence reads: CASSWRTVTEAFF. DNA for the CDR3: TGCGCCAGCAGCTGGAGGACAGTGACTGAAGCTTTCTTT.

This sequence joins TRBV6-6 and TRBJ1-2; D perhaps matches TRBD1 (5 bases). The germline V gene has CDR1 MNHNY and CDR2 SVGAGI (reference sequence). The CDR3 extends over 15 amino acids. V was trimmed by 8 bases and J by 5 bases, leaving 21 bases between them. The CDR3 loop reads CASYSPDRKFYGYTF. The CDR3 coding sequence is TGTGCCAGCTATTCCCCAGACAGAAAATTTTATGGCTACACCTTC.

The V gene is TRBV29-1, the J gene TRBJ2-1, with no clear D. The CDR3 loop spans 14 amino acids. V lost 4 bases and J lost 2, with 12 bases in between. The germline V gene encodes CDR1 SQVTM and CDR2 ANQGSEA. The CDR3 bases are TGCAGCGTTGTAGGTGGAATCCCCTACAATGAGCAGTTCTTC. This encodes CSVVGGIPYNEQFF.

This chain connects TRBV10-3 to TRBJ2-5; perhaps D is TRBD1 or TRBD2 (5 bases each). CDR1 is ENHRY, CDR2 SYGVKD, per germline. V lost 5 bases and J lost 3, with 19 bases in between. The CDR3 contains 16 residues. The CDR3 loop reads CAISHSAGRGEETQYF. The CDR3 DNA sequence: TGTGCCATCAGTCACTCTGCAGGGAGAGGGGAAGAGACCCAGTACTTC.

The CDR3 coding sequence is TGCGCCAGCAGCCAAGATATACCGCAGGAGGGGGGGGCGCGTGAAGGAAACACCATATATTTT. It translates to CASSQDIPQEGGAREGNTIYF. The rearrangement joins TRBV4-3 to TRBJ1-3, with D possibly matching TRBD1 (6 bases). CDR3 length equals 21 residues. The germline V gene has CDR1 LGHNA and CDR2 YSLEER. Trimming took off 0 bases at V and 4 bases at J, with 28 bases between the two ends.

The rearrangement joins TRBV27 to TRBJ1-2, with D hard to call. The CDR3 covers 13 residues. Germline lookup yields CDR1 MNHEY and CDR2 SMNVEV (reference sequence). Trimming stripped 5 bases from V and 4 bases from J, with 11 bases between. In DNA, the CDR3 is TGTGCCAGCAGTCCCACGAGTACCTATGGCTACACCTTC. Translation: CASSPTSTYGYTF.

This clone was observed a few times. The rearrangement joins TRBV29-1 to TRBJ1-2; D is undetermined. Trimming cost V 4 bases and J 5 bases, with 11 bases left between them. The length of the CDR3 is 12 residues. The germline gives CDR1 SQVTM, CDR2 ANQGSEA. For the CDR3, the DNA is TGCAGCGTTGCGGAGGGTGGATATGGCTACACCTTC. The encoded protein is CSVAEGGYGYTF.

The V gene is TRBV10-1, the J gene TRBJ2-1, with 7 bases identical to TRBD2. From germline, CDR1 is WNHNN and CDR2 SYGVQD (reference sequence). This CDR3 contains 18 residues. V shed 0 bases, J shed 0 bases, and the junction held 8 bases outside the gene matches. The CDR3 DNA reads TGCGCCAGCAGTGAGTCGATAGCCGGGAGGAGCTCCTACAATGAGCAGTTCTTC. Its protein product is CASSESIAGRSSYNEQFF.

The chain couples TRBV5-6 to TRBJ2-1; 14 bases match TRBD2. Trimming removed 5 bases from V and 14 bases from J; junction bases left unmatched: 6. The CDR3 consists of 13 residues. CDR1 SGHDT and CDR2 YYEEEE come from the germline V gene. The CDR3 loop reads CASSQGTSGREFF. CDR3 DNA sequence: TGTGCCAGCAGTCAAGGGACTAGCGGGAGAGAGTTCTTC.

V gene TRBV5-1 combines with J gene TRBJ2-3, with TRBD1 as a possible D gene (5 bases). CDR3 length equals 14 residues. Germline V gene data show CDR1 as SGHRS and CDR2 as YFSETQ. With 3 bases removed from V and 2 bases from J, the gap between germline ends came to 10 bases. Here the CDR3 reads CASSSPDITDTQYF. CDR3 in DNA: TGCGCCAGCAGCTCCCCGGACATCACAGATACGCAGTATTTT.

The V gene is TRBV2, the J gene TRBJ1-1, with 9 bases identical to TRBD1. V gave up 10 bases and J gave up 5 bases; unmatched junction bases: 5. Germline V lookup: CDR1 SNHLY, CDR2 FYNNEI. CDR3 length: 12 amino acids. The CDR3, as DNA: TGTGCCACCCAGACAGGGGGGACTGAAGCTTTCTTT. This encodes CATQTGGTEAFF.

J is TRBJ2-1 and V is TRBV6-5; D might be TRBD1 (6 bases). The germline V and J ends were trimmed by 2 bases and 9 bases, with 11 bases remaining between them. CDR1 MNHEY and CDR2 SVGAGI come from the germline V gene. This CDR3 has 13 residues. In DNA, the CDR3 is TGTGCCAGCAGTTACGGGCAAGGGGGTGAGCAGTTCTTC. Translation: CASSYGQGGEQFF.

This clone was seen a few times. The rearrangement links TRBV7-9 to TRBJ1-6; perhaps TRBD1 as D (5 bases). The CDR3 is 14 residues long. The germline CDR1 and CDR2 sequences are SEHNR and FQNEAQ (reference sequence). Trimming shortened V by 3 bases and J by 8 bases, and 11 bases separated the two germline ends. The CDR3 here is CASSFGGRYSPLHF. In nucleotides, the CDR3 is TGTGCCAGCAGCTTTGGGGGGAGATATTCACCCCTCCACTTT.

This CDR3 is CASSRVGGQTRETQYF. Written as DNA, the CDR3 is TGTGCCAGCAGCCGGGTGGGGGGACAGACTCGGGAGACCCAGTACTTC. V usage is TRBV7-2 and J usage is TRBJ2-5, with D tentatively TRBD1 (7 bases). Germline V lookup: CDR1 SGHTA, CDR2 FQGNSA. CDR3 length equals 16 residues. The V end lost 5 bases, the J end lost 5 bases, and 21 bases lay between the germline ends.

The gene calls are TRBV9 and TRBJ2-2, with D maybe TRBD1 (5 bases). V gave up 3 bases and J gave up 6 bases, with 9 bases separating them. This CDR3 has 13 amino acids. CDR1 is SGDLS, CDR2 YYNGEE, per germline. CDR3 sequence: CASSDPRAGELFF. The CDR3 region has the DNA TGTGCCAGCAGCGACCCCAGGGCCGGGGAGCTGTTTTTT.

This chain connects TRBV30 to TRBJ2-7, with a weak D call TRBD1 (5 bases). The CDR3 totals 12 residues. In germline, CDR1 is GTSNPN, CDR2 SVGIG (reference sequence). Trimming removed 3 bases from V and 2 bases from J, with 8 bases in between. CDR3 residues: CAWSQGPYEQYF. The CDR3, as DNA: TGTGCCTGGAGCCAGGGTCCCTACGAGCAGTACTTC. Variable domain in full (rest from reference TRBV30 and TRBJ2-7): SQTIHQWPATLVQPVGSPLSLECTVEGTSNPNLYWYRQAAGRGLQLLFYSVGIGQISSEVPQNLSASRPQDRQFILSSKKLLLSDSGFYLCAWSQGPYEQYFGPGTRLTVT.

This clone was observed a handful of times. The rearrangement links TRBV16 to TRBJ1-5; possibly TRBD1 for D (5 bases). The V gene's germline CDR1 is KGHSY and CDR2 FQNENV. This CDR3 has 15 residues. With 2 bases removed from V and 9 bases from J, the gap between germline ends came to 17 bases. CDR3: CASSQEGTGRGPQHF. The CDR3 DNA follows: TGTGCCAGCAGCCAAGAAGGAACAGGTCGCGGGCCCCAGCATTTT.

The rearrangement uses TRBV5-1 and TRBJ2-2; TRBD2 matches at 10 bases. With V trimmed by 4 bases and J by 2 bases, 5 bases remained unmatched. The CDR3 runs 16 residues. The germline gives CDR1 SGHRS, CDR2 YFSETQ. The DNA for the CDR3 is TGCGCCAGCAGCGGCGGACTAGCGGAAAACACCGGGGAGCTGTTTTTT. This encodes CASSGGLAENTGELFF.